This TCR beta chain appears in the sequencing data of a study of vaccination and CD4 T cells after COVID-19. Whole-study context: Collection of post-vaccine samples followed dose two by a median around 72 days, spanning a range of 14 to 241.

To note about this clonotype: The antigen is unknown.

The treatment is: roughly 10-day PBMC culture with coronavirus spike peptide pools or control peptides (ViraFEST assay). From the unexposed donor, CD4+ T cells were collected ahead of the COVID-19 pandemic (2011-2018). Peptide pools at about 9.7 ug/ml, together with around 10 IU/ml IL-2, were added to cultures of approximately 1.9 million PBMCs per well. The CDR3 extends over 12 amino acids. Between the trimmed V and J ends, which lost 7 bases and 5 bases, there was a span of 15 bases. Germline lookup yields CDR1 DFQATT and CDR2 SNEGSKA (reference sequence). CD4+ T cells that had been cultured provided DNA sequenced with the Oncomine TCR Beta short-read assay. Investigators isolated genomic DNA from cultured CD4+ T cells. In TCRdb, the PCR reads were re-called with MiXCR into one record per CDR3 protein. The sample has fewer than 10,000 distinct CDR3 sequences, roughly a third seen once.

The rearrangement uses TRBV20-1 and TRBJ2-7, with D perhaps TRBD2 (5 bases). Sequenced material: CD4+ T cells from blood, cultured in vitro. The TCR was taken from a human donor in good health. This chain's CDR3 is CSVLVSGDEQYF. In DNA, the CDR3 is TGCAGTGTCTTGGTTTCCGGGGACGAGCAGTACTTC.